These T cell receptor beta chains were read from a single sample in a study of blood T cells in healthy people across ages. Each CDR3 protein gets one entry after TCRdb re-called the 5' RACE reads with MiXCR. The data show about 1.4 million distinct CDR3 sequences, roughly 60% seen once. Sample: blood. These receptors all come from a man aged 18 to 30 in good health. Each CDR3 is given with its conserved first and last residue. A D gene is named only where the DNA matches it firmly. Not all rows give a size; the values are once, few, many and, for expanded clones, a class.

J gene: TRBJ2-1
V gene: TRBV2
D gene: TRBD1
clone size: NA
CDR3 DNA: TGTGCCAGCAGCCCCTTTGAGGGGGCGGTCAATGAGCAGTTCTTC
CDR3 protein: CASSPFEGAVNEQFF

J gene: TRBJ2-4
V gene: TRBV25-1
D gene: NA
clone size: NA
CDR3 DNA: TGTGCCAGCAATGGACAGCAAAACATTCAGTACTTC
CDR3 protein: CASNGQQNIQYF

J gene: TRBJ2-7
V gene: TRBV20-1
D gene: NA
clone size: once
CDR3 DNA: TGCAGTGCTAGAGGGGGAGTCAATGAGCAGTACTTC
CDR3 protein: CSARGGVNEQYF

J gene: TRBJ2-5
V gene: TRBV27
D gene: NA
clone size: NA
CDR3 DNA: TGTGCCAGCAGTTTATACTTCAGATCGTCGGAGACCCAGTACTTC
CDR3 protein: CASSLYFRSSETQYF

J gene: TRBJ2-7
V gene: TRBV5-1
D gene: NA
clone size: many
CDR3 DNA: TGTGCCAGCAGCTTAGGACGAAACGAGCAGTACTTC
CDR3 protein: CASSLGRNEQYF

J gene: TRBJ1-1
V gene: TRBV7-6
D gene: TRBD1
clone size: NA
CDR3 DNA: TGTGCCAGCAGCTTAGTGATCAAGGGAGCCGGGACAGGGGGGATGAACACTGAAGCTTTCTTT
CDR3 protein: CASSLVIKGAGTGGMNTEAFF

J gene: TRBJ2-7
V gene: TRBV29-1
D gene: TRBD1
clone size: NA
CDR3 DNA: TGCAGCGCGACAGGGCCCTACGAGCAGTACTTC
CDR3 protein: CSATGPYEQYF

J gene: TRBJ2-7
V gene: TRBV20-1
D gene: NA
clone size: few
CDR3 DNA: TGCAGTGCTATAGCGTTGGGGGCCGGGTACGAGCAGTACTTC
CDR3 protein: CSAIALGAGYEQYF

J gene: TRBJ2-6
V gene: TRBV12-3/TRBV12-4
D gene: NA
clone size: few
CDR3 DNA: TGTGCCAGCTGTCGAATCTCTGGGGCCAACGTCCTGACTTTC
CDR3 protein: CASCRISGANVLTF

J gene: TRBJ1-2
V gene: TRBV6-5
D gene: NA
clone size: NA
CDR3 DNA: TGTGCCAGCAGATCAGGGCATGGCTACACCTTC
CDR3 protein: CASRSGHGYTF

J gene: TRBJ2-7
V gene: TRBV7-2
D gene: TRBD1
clone size: NA
CDR3 DNA: TGTGCCAGCAGCTTACCGGGACAGGGATTGTCCGAGCAGTACTTC
CDR3 protein: CASSLPGQGLSEQYF

J gene: TRBJ2-5
V gene: TRBV2
D gene: TRBD2
clone size: NA
CDR3 DNA: TGTGCCAGCAGTTCAAGACTAGCGGGGCCCCAAGAGACCCAGTACTTC
CDR3 protein: CASSSRLAGPQETQYF

J gene: TRBJ2-1
V gene: TRBV2
D gene: NA
clone size: NA
CDR3 DNA: TGTGCCAGCAGTGAAGCGGCGGGGACAGTTTACAATGAGCAGTTCTTC
CDR3 protein: CASSEAAGTVYNEQFF

J gene: TRBJ2-7
V gene: TRBV7-9
D gene: TRBD1
clone size: NA
CDR3 DNA: TGTGCCAGCAGCCAGGGACAGGCCTTCTCCTACGAGCAGTACTTC
CDR3 protein: CASSQGQAFSYEQYF